These 4 T cell receptor beta chains were sequenced from one sample in a study of tumor-infiltrating lymphocytes in primary liver carcinoma (TCRdb year 2017). Sequencing instrument: Illumina HiSeq 2500. Starting from about 500 ng total RNA, TCRbeta-specific cDNA was produced by reverse transcription with a constant-region primer and ProtoScript II reverse transcriptase. TCRbeta libraries were built with three nested multiplex PCR rounds, a slightly modified ARM-PCR procedure. Multiplex TRBV1-TRBV30 forward primers and a Cbeta reverse primer were used in the first two PCR rounds, each of which was run for about 10 cycles. The public reads were run again by TCRdb, first through fastp at Q25 and then through MiXCR, and only productive beta chains were kept. Merged by CDR3 protein, the rows form single entries marked with the most common genes and DNA. This sample gives about 310,000 distinct CDR3 sequences in total; 50% to 70% of them show up just once. The ten largest clones take up 9% of the sample.

RNA from unsorted whole blood was extracted with TRIzol reagent, and germline DNA was obtained with the DNeasy Blood & Tissue kit. Sequenced sample: peripheral blood. All receptors come from a man aged 35 to 55 with primary liver carcinoma and hepatitis B virus infection.

This clonotype is a singleton in its sample. The rearrangement uses TRBV11-1 and TRBJ2-4; D unclear. CDR1 and CDR2 from the germline V gene are SGHAT and FQDESV (reference sequence). V was pared by 3 bases and J by 15 bases, with 12 bases between. This CDR3 spans 11 amino acids. CDR3 sequence reads: CASSFGNVLYF. The CDR3 DNA sequence: TGTGCCAGCAGCTTTGGAAACGTTCTGTACTTC.

This chain links TRBV11-2 with TRBJ2-1; D may be TRBD1 (6 bases). Trimming stripped 6 bases from V and 4 bases from J, with 16 bases between. In germline, CDR1 is SGHAT, CDR2 FQNNGV. CDR3 length equals 15 residues. CDR3 loop: CASRQGGGRYNEQFF. CDR3 sequence (DNA): TGTGCCAGCAGACAGGGTGGAGGTAGGTACAATGAGCAGTTCTTC.

The chain combines TRBV19 with TRBJ1-1, with D maybe TRBD1 (6 bases). The V gene's germline CDR1 is LNHDA and CDR2 SQIVND (reference sequence). The length of the CDR3 is 13 residues. V was trimmed by 10 bases and J by 2 bases, leaving 14 bases between them. The CDR3, as DNA: TGTGCCACCATCGACAGGACCAACACTGAAGCTTTCTTT. It codes for CATIDRTNTEAFF.

A word on this clonotype: Sequence at one end of the junction differs from germline and may be a read error. V is TRBV29-1 and J is TRBJ2-3; D unclear. Germline V lookup: CDR1 SQVTM, CDR2 ANQGSEA. The CDR3 has 13 amino acids. CDR3 in amino acids: CSAQHKGTDTQYF. In DNA, the CDR3 is TGCAGCGCGCAACACAAGGGCACAGACACGCAGTATTTT.